The 8 T cell receptor beta chains reported below all come from one sample, sequenced in a study of OX40 agonist ivuxolimab in advanced cancers. The protocol was immunoSEQ multiplex PCR, while the TCRdb copy is restricted to in-frame clones and leaves out a portion. The repertoire holds around 18,000 clones, approximately 87% seen once, with 25% to 35% in the top ten. The specimen comprised CD4+ or CD8+ T cells sorted from blood, sampled in a trial of the OX40 agonist ivuxolimab. The receptor source for this set is an adult with an advanced solid tumor such as melanoma, head and neck, liver or kidney cancer.

This chain connects TRBV13 to TRBJ2-1, with D possibly called TRBD1 or TRBD2 (5 bases each). Germline CDR1 reads PRHDT; CDR2 reads FYEKMQ (reference sequence). The CDR3 loop spans 13 amino acids. V was pared by 5 bases and J by 4 bases, with 9 bases between. The CDR3 DNA sequence: TGTGCCAGCAGCCCAGGGAGTTACAATGAGCAGTTCTTC. Its translation: CASSPGSYNEQFF.

The chain employs TRBV7-6 and TRBJ2-7; no clear D gene. The CDR3 has 15 residues. CDR1 is SGHVS and CDR2 is FNYEAQ in the germline V gene. The V and J ends lost 1 base and 2 bases respectively, with 12 bases between them. The CDR3 bases are TGTGCCAGCAGCTTAGATACTGGGCCCACCTACGAGCAGTACTTC. It encodes CASSLDTGPTYEQYF.

This clone has only one observation. The V gene is TRBV5-1, the J gene TRBJ2-2; 7 nucleotides match TRBD2. Germline V gene sequence: CDR1 SGHRS, CDR2 YFSETQ. The CDR3 has 17 residues. Losses at the gene ends were 0 bases for V and 1 base for J; bases not matched to a gene: 6. This chain's CDR3 is CASSLAEAGVNTGELFF. DNA for the CDR3: TGCGCCAGCAGCTTGGCCGAGGCGGGAGTGAACACCGGGGAGCTGTTTTTT.

J is TRBJ1-2 and V is TRBV27; D possibly corresponds to TRBD1 (5 bases). V lost 5 bases, J lost 5 bases, and 21 bases lay in between. CDR3 length equals 16 residues. Germline CDR1 MNHEY, CDR2 SMNVEV (reference sequence). The CDR3 DNA is TGTGCCAGCAGTACGGGAGGTGGCAGGGCTTGGTATGGCTACACCTTC. It codes for CASSTGGGRAWYGYTF.

This sequence joins TRBV4-3 and TRBJ2-1; possibly TRBD1 for D (6 bases). This CDR3 is built from 13 residues. Germline V gene lookup returns CDR1 LGHNA and CDR2 YSLEER. The V end was cut by 5 bases, the J end by 8 bases, with 13 bases between. CDR3: CASSSGVSHEQFF. The CDR3 bases are TGCGCCAGCAGCTCAGGGGTGAGCCATGAGCAGTTCTTC.

The chain combines TRBV27 with TRBJ2-7; perhaps TRBD2 as D (6 bases). V lost 6 bases and J 6 bases, leaving 15 bases between the germline ends. Per the germline V gene, CDR1 is MNHEY and CDR2 is SMNVEV (reference sequence). CDR3 length equals 13 residues. Written as DNA, the CDR3 is TGTGCCAGCAGCATCTCGGCGGGACGCGAGCAGTACTTC. Protein sequence: CASSISAGREQYF.

This clone was counted between two and nine times. This chain links TRBV9 with TRBJ2-1; the D gene is possibly TRBD1 (5 bases). Looked up from germline, CDR1 is SGDLS and CDR2 is YYNGEE. The V end lost 3 bases, the J end lost 0 bases, and 10 bases lay between the germline ends. The CDR3 extends over 15 amino acids. The CDR3 reads CASSGGGSSYNEQFF. In DNA, the CDR3 is TGTGCCAGCAGCGGGGGCGGCAGCTCCTACAATGAGCAGTTCTTC.

The gene calls are TRBV7-2 and TRBJ2-7; 9 positions agree with TRBD2. Germline assignment: CDR1 SGHTA and CDR2 FQGNSA. V trimming: 0 bases; J trimming: 7 bases; junction bases outside the gene matches: 10. This CDR3 comprises 16 residues. The CDR3 DNA reads as TGTGCCAGCAGCTTAGCGTTCGCTAGCGGGATCGGGGAGCAGTACTTC. It codes for CASSLAFASGIGEQYF.